This T cell receptor (beta chain) was recorded in a study of blood T cells in healthy people across ages. This CDR3 has 17 residues. The germline gives CDR1 SEHNR, CDR2 FQNEAQ (reference sequence). V lost 1 base to trimming and J lost 0 bases, with 15 bases between them. Study conclusions and caveats: Estimated diversity, derived from one million T cells, was regarded as an underestimate.

Total RNA extracted from each sample amounted to at least 6 micrograms. Remarks on this clonotype: Its antigen is undetermined.

Using a J-beta primer mix together with a sample-barcoded 5' primer, a second PCR was run for about 6 to 12 cycles. A 12-random-nucleotide template-switch adaptor tagged each cDNA molecule. TCRdb fed the 5' RACE reads into MiXCR, producing one record per CDR3 protein. The data show 800,000 or so distinct CDR3 sequences, 35% to 60% seen once. This receptor was obtained from a man older than 75 in good health. The specimen sequenced was blood. The chain recombines TRBV7-9 with TRBJ1-2, with D possibly being TRBD1 (5 bases). The CDR3 sequence: CASSLGVAAGTNYGYTF. CDR3 in DNA: TGTGCCAGCAGCTTAGGTGTGGCGGCAGGGACTAACTATGGCTACACCTTC.